One and the same sample provided the 27 T cell receptor beta chains below, sequenced in a study of shared clonotypes between healthy human individuals. Clones were read by immunoSEQ multiplex PCR, and TCRdb kept only the in-frame ones, dropping some. Of some 2,000,000 clones in the sample, approximately 94% were seen once. The sequenced sample was naive CD4+ T cells sorted from blood. Subset noted: CD45RA+ positively selected. The receptors derive from a man between 18 and 35 years old in good health.

This chain connects TRBV30 to TRBJ2-5, with 9 bases fitting TRBD2. J lost 9 bases, V lost 4 bases, and 12 bases had no gene match. CDR3 length equals 14 residues. Germline CDR1 is GTSNPN and CDR2 is SVGIG (reference sequence). CDR3 loop: CAWISVAGGEAQYF. The DNA for the CDR3 is TGTGCCTGGATCTCTGTGGCGGGAGGGGAGGCCCAGTACTTC.

The chain combines TRBV5-1 with TRBJ1-1, with TRBD1 identical over 9 bases. The V segment lost 4 bases and the J segment 0 bases; nucleotides outside the gene matches: 7. Germline V CDR1 and CDR2: SGHRS, YFSETQ. This CDR3 has 16 amino acids. As DNA, the CDR3 is TGCGCCAGCAGCGTGGGACAGGGTTCCATGAACACTGAAGCTTTCTTT. Translated, it gives CASSVGQGSMNTEAFF.

This chain uses TRBV10-3 with TRBJ1-4, with a weak D call TRBD1 (6 bases). The CDR3 loop spans 13 amino acids. Between the trimmed V and J ends, which lost 1 base and 8 bases, there was a span of 8 bases. Looked up from germline, CDR1 is ENHRY and CDR2 is SYGVKD. The chain's CDR3 is CAISELQGEKLFF. The CDR3, as DNA: TGTGCCATCAGTGAGTTACAGGGCGAAAAACTGTTTTTT.

The CDR3 reads CASSLPTEYEQYF. CDR3 bases: TGCGCCAGCAGCTTGCCCACGGAGTACGAGCAGTACTTC. V and J are TRBV5-1 and TRBJ2-7, with D unclear. This CDR3 spans 13 amino acids. Trimming pared 1 base from V and 4 bases from J, leaving 9 bases between. Germline V gene lookup returns CDR1 SGHRS and CDR2 YFSETQ.

CDR3 DNA sequence: TGTGCCAGCATCACCCGGGAAGGGGGGGGCTACACCTTC. As protein: CASITREGGGYTF. V and J are TRBV2 and TRBJ1-2; D may be TRBD1 (6 bases). This CDR3 has 13 amino acids. From germline, CDR1 is SNHLY and CDR2 FYNNEI. V shed 7 bases and J shed 8 bases, with 17 bases lying between them.

The CDR3 is CASTQGTGYGYTF. CDR3 sequence (DNA): TGCGCCAGCACCCAGGGGACAGGCTATGGCTACACCTTC. The chain has TRBV10-2 and TRBJ1-2; 8 nucleotides agree with TRBD1. Germline-derived CDR1 and CDR2 are WSHSY and SAAADI. The junction had 5 bases not matched to a gene; V was cut back by 7 bases and J by 4 bases. There are 13 residues in the CDR3.

The chain couples TRBV29-1 to TRBJ1-2; no firm D call. Trimming pared 6 bases from V and 2 bases from J, leaving 7 bases between. The CDR3 totals 11 residues. Germline V gene data show CDR1 as SQVTM and CDR2 as ANQGSEA. The CDR3 here is CSVGENYGYTF. The CDR3, as DNA: TGCAGCGTGGGAGAGAACTATGGCTACACCTTC.

This clone was picked up one time. J is TRBJ2-7 and V is TRBV15, with D unclear. The germline CDR1 and CDR2 sequences are LNHNV and YYDKDF (reference sequence). CDR3 length: 14 amino acids. V was cut by 1 base and J by 2 bases, with 9 bases left in between. This CDR3 reads CATSRGLAAYEQYF. CDR3 in DNA: TGTGCCACCAGCAGAGGCCTTGCCGCCTACGAGCAGTACTTC.

This clone came up once. CDR3 DNA: TGTGCCAGCAGCACCGGGACAGCTAACTATGGCTACACCTTC. Translation: CASSTGTANYGYTF. The chain combines TRBV7-6 with TRBJ1-2, with 7 nucleotides matching TRBD1. Trimming at V came to 5 bases and at J to 0 bases, leaving 3 bases not matched to a gene. CDR1 and CDR2 from the germline V gene are SGHVS and FNYEAQ. The CDR3 runs 14 residues.

This chain uses TRBV10-1 with TRBJ2-7; D ambiguous. V was clipped by 7 bases and J by 0 bases, with 13 bases between them. CDR1 is WNHNN, CDR2 SYGVQD, per germline (reference sequence). This CDR3 spans 14 amino acids. The CDR3 bases are TGCGCCAGCAAGGCCTCCTTAAGCTCCTACGAGCAGTACTTC. The encoded protein is CASKASLSSYEQYF.

As to this clone: Given a much more abundant clone one base away, this may be a read error. V and J are TRBV11-1 and TRBJ2-7; the D is unclear. Germline CDR1 SGHAT, CDR2 FQDESV (reference sequence). Trimming took off 5 bases at V and 2 bases at J, with 4 bases between the two ends. CDR3 length: 11 amino acids. The CDR3 loop reads CASSEPYEQYF. In nucleotides, the CDR3 is TGTGCCAGCAGCGAACCCTACGAGCAGTACTTC.

This chain uses TRBV10-3 with TRBJ2-2; TRBD2 matches 10 bases. The CDR3 is made up of 16 amino acids. V trimming: 6 bases; J trimming: 0 bases; junction bases outside the gene matches: 4. The germline V gene encodes CDR1 ENHRY and CDR2 SYGVKD. CDR3 bases: TGTGCCATCAGCACTAGCGGGGTCGCGAACACCGGGGAGCTGTTTTTT. Translated, it gives CAISTSGVANTGELFF.

The chain employs TRBV18 and TRBJ1-1; D may be TRBD1 (6 bases). Trimming took 1 base from V and 2 from J, leaving 17 bases between them. Germline V gives CDR1 KGHSH, CDR2 LQKENI. CDR3 length equals 17 residues. This chain's CDR3 is CASSPLAGDIQNTEAFF. For the CDR3, the DNA is TGTGCCAGCTCACCACTCGCGGGGGACATCCAAAACACTGAAGCTTTCTTT.

The J gene is TRBJ1-3, the V gene TRBV9; tentatively, D is TRBD1 (5 bases). CDR3 length: 17 amino acids. The V end was cut by 4 bases, the J end by 0 bases, with 17 bases between. Germline loops: CDR1 SGDLS, CDR2 YYNGEE. CDR3 in amino acids: CASSPPGGTHSGNTIYF. The CDR3 bases are TGTGCCAGCAGCCCCCCTGGGGGGACCCACTCTGGAAACACCATATATTTT.

The rearrangement links TRBV19 to TRBJ2-7, with a weak D call TRBD2 (5 bases). Germline loops: CDR1 LNHDA, CDR2 SQIVND (reference sequence). V shed 6 bases and J shed 8 bases, with 17 bases lying between them. This CDR3 spans 13 amino acids. CDR3 sequence (DNA): TGTGCCAGTAGCCTTTCCGCCGACGGGAAGCAGTACTTC. Translation gives CASSLSADGKQYF.

This sequence joins TRBV15 and TRBJ2-1; D gene unclear. This CDR3 is 14 amino acids long. V lost 0 bases, J lost 4 bases, and 7 bases lay in between. The germline gives CDR1 LNHNV, CDR2 YYDKDF (reference sequence). CDR3 sequence: CATSRDGRYNEQFF. The CDR3 DNA reads as TGTGCCACCAGCAGAGATGGGCGATACAATGAGCAGTTCTTC.

V gene TRBV14 combines with J gene TRBJ2-7, with unresolved D. Germline CDR1 is SGHDN and CDR2 is FVKESK. The germline V and J ends were trimmed by 4 bases and 3 bases, with 13 bases remaining between them. CDR3 length: 14 residues. The CDR3 sequence is CASSLDSLGYEQYF. The CDR3 nucleotides are TGTGCCAGCAGCCTCGATTCTTTGGGCTACGAGCAGTACTTC.

V and J are TRBV7-2 and TRBJ1-5; no clear D gene. Germline loops: CDR1 SGHTA, CDR2 FQGNSA. Trimming pared 3 bases from V and 6 bases from J, leaving 6 bases between. This CDR3 contains 12 residues. Written as DNA, the CDR3 is TGTGCCAGCAGCTTTACGGGTCAGCCCCAGCATTTT. Protein: CASSFTGQPQHF.

The chain joins TRBV5-1 to TRBJ2-7; 7 nucleotides align to TRBD2. The CDR3 runs to 15 residues. J gave up 2 bases and V 3 bases, and 8 bases lay outside the gene matches. The germline V gene encodes CDR1 SGHRS and CDR2 YFSETQ. Here the CDR3 DNA reads TGCGCCAGCAGCTCTCGGGAGGAGGGGACCTACGAGCAGTACTTC. As protein: CASSSREEGTYEQYF.

In regard to this clone: Other DNA sequences from this sample encode an identical CDR3 as well. The J gene is TRBJ2-7, the V gene TRBV18; D is possibly TRBD2 (6 bases). CDR3 length equals 14 residues. V was pared by 3 bases and J by 2 bases, with 11 bases between. Per germline, CDR1 KGHSH and CDR2 LQKENI. The DNA for the CDR3 is TGTGCCAGCTCACCCTCGGAGGGGCCCTACGAGCAGTACTTC. It codes for CASSPSEGPYEQYF.

This chain connects TRBV11-3 to TRBJ2-2; D unclear. Germline CDR1 and CDR2: SGHNT and YENEEA. The V end lost 5 bases, the J end lost 7 bases, and 8 bases lay between the germline ends. CDR3 length equals 12 residues. CDR3 coding DNA: TGTGCCAGCAGCCCCGGTCGCGGGGAGCTGTTTTTT. It is translated as CASSPGRGELFF.

The genes are TRBV28 and TRBJ2-1; TRBD1 aligns across 7 bases. The V and J ends lost 3 bases and 2 bases, in that order; junction bases with no gene match: 4. Looked up from germline, CDR1 is MDHEN and CDR2 is SYDVKM. This CDR3 comprises 15 residues. The CDR3 here is CASSFEGAAYNEQFF. The CDR3 nucleotides read TGTGCCAGCAGTTTTGAGGGGGCGGCCTACAATGAGCAGTTCTTC.

V gene TRBV27 combines with J gene TRBJ2-1, with a tentative D call TRBD2 (5 bases). V lost 6 bases and J lost 6, with 24 bases in between. This CDR3 is built from 17 residues. The V gene's germline CDR1 is MNHEY and CDR2 SMNVEV (reference sequence). CDR3 region: CASRRRSGTPTSNEQFF. The CDR3 nucleotides are TGTGCCAGCAGAAGGAGGTCAGGAACTCCTACCTCCAATGAGCAGTTCTTC.

The J gene is TRBJ2-6, the V gene TRBV6-5; D is possibly TRBD1 (5 bases). The germline CDR1 and CDR2 sequences are MNHEY and SVGAGI. This CDR3 has 15 residues. Trimming shortened V by 5 bases and J by 2 bases, and 10 bases separated the two germline ends. Here the CDR3 reads CASSNQGPGANVLTF. CDR3 sequence (DNA): TGTGCCAGCAGTAACCAGGGCCCTGGGGCCAACGTCCTGACTTTC.

Concerning this clone: Other DNA sequences of this sample code for an identical CDR3. The J gene is TRBJ2-7, the V gene TRBV10-1; D gene ambiguous. CDR3 length equals 13 residues. Looked up from germline, CDR1 is WNHNN and CDR2 is SYGVQD (reference sequence). Trimming shortened V by 5 bases and J by 0 bases, and 8 bases separated the two germline ends. The CDR3 region has the DNA TGCGCCAGCAGTCGAACGGGCTCCTACGAGCAGTACTTC. Translated: CASSRTGSYEQYF.

This chain joins TRBV19 and TRBJ2-3; no clear D. V lost 3 bases and J lost 4, with 20 bases in between. The CDR3 consists of 17 residues. Per the germline V gene, CDR1 is LNHDA and CDR2 is SQIVND (reference sequence). CDR3 residues: CASSMARYSRISDTQYF. In DNA, the CDR3 is TGTGCCAGTAGTATGGCCAGGTACTCCAGGATATCAGATACGCAGTATTTT.

The chain links TRBV18 to TRBJ2-2; TRBD2 matches 8 bases. This CDR3 is 15 amino acids long. Germline CDR1 is KGHSH and CDR2 is LQKENI. Trimming at V came to 2 bases and at J to 6 bases, leaving 5 bases not matched to a gene. In DNA form, the CDR3 reads TGTGCCAGCTCACCAAAAGCGGGAGAGTCCGGGGAGCTGTTTTTT. It is translated as CASSPKAGESGELFF.